This T cell receptor (beta chain) was sequenced for a study of blood T cells in healthy people across ages. Healthy Caucasian individuals from Russia aged roughly 6 to 90 were enrolled as donors. For every donor, a draw yielded around 10 milliliters of peripheral blood. The amount of total RNA extracted per sample was at least 6 micrograms. Primed by a sample-barcoded 5' primer and a J-beta primer mix, a second PCR proceeded for roughly 7 to 11 cycles. Every cDNA molecule bore a tag from a template-switch adaptor containing 12 random nucleotides. One entry per CDR3 protein results from TCRdb running MiXCR on the 5' RACE reads. In the table there are about 780,000 distinct CDR3 sequences, roughly 46% of which are singletons. V was clipped by 2 bases and J by 5 bases; unmatched bases: 2. The length of the CDR3 is 13 residues. In germline, CDR1 is SEHNR, CDR2 FQNEAQ (reference sequence).

The V and J genes are TRBV7-9 and TRBJ2-7; TRBD2 aligns across 8 bases. Sample: blood. The sequence was collected from an older man in good health. The CDR3 region has the DNA TGTGCCAGCAGCTTAAGTAGCGGGAACGAGCAGTACTTC. Protein: CASSLSSGNEQYF.